This TCR beta chain was sequenced during a study of cytomegalovirus exposure and HLA in healthy donors. General study findings and limits: Being productive about 87% or about 30% of the time was typical of most TCR beta V segments in an earlier analysis. What a later analysis showed was that several of the most significant clusters appeared linked to common viral pathogens. An analysis was carried out later, and it reportedly showed fewer N-insertions in an Asian-associated ancestry cluster than the approximately 700-donor mean.

The PCR employed 60 Vbeta primers together with 13 Jbeta primers. Clones were read by immunoSEQ multiplex PCR, and TCRdb kept only the in-frame ones, dropping some. Found here are about 130,000 clones, 75% to 85% of them singletons; the top ten hold more than 2.5%. To note about this clone: Its matching antigen is unknown.

Likely unrecorded immune exposures existed in these nominally healthy donors. From germline, CDR1 is ENHRY and CDR2 SYGVKD. The V gene end was trimmed by 8 bases and the J gene end by 1 base; junction bases not matched to a gene: 6. The CDR3 loop spans 15 amino acids. The sequenced material came from PBMCs. The rearrangement links TRBV10-3 to TRBJ2-1; 9 bases agree with TRBD2. This TCR derives from a male donor in good health and CMV-seronegative. The CDR3 sequence: CAIGAGGLSYNEQFF. CDR3 bases: TGTGCCATCGGAGCGGGAGGTCTATCCTACAATGAGCAGTTCTTC.